The 10 T cell receptor beta chains given below trace back to one sample, sequenced in a study of early T cells in non-severe SARS-CoV-2 infection. TCRdb reprocessed the 5' RACE reads via MiXCR and lists one record per CDR3 protein. The sample records about 50,000 distinct CDR3 sequences, around 10% being singletons. Here the sequenced sample was whole blood, taken at baseline. Receptors were obtained from an adult who was a healthcare worker with PCR-confirmed SARS-CoV-2 infection or an uninfected control (not recorded which).

This clonotype was observed a handful of times. Written as DNA, the CDR3 is TGTGCCAGCAGTTCGGGTTATACGCAGTATTTT. Its protein is CASSSGYTQYF. The V and J genes are TRBV28 and TRBJ2-3; D is undetermined. CDR1 is MDHEN, CDR2 SYDVKM, per germline. CDR3 length: 11 amino acids. V was shortened by 4 bases and J by 7 bases, with 6 bases between the two germline ends. The full variable domain, rest sourced from reference TRBV28 and TRBJ2-3, is DVKVTQSSRYLVKRTGEKVFLECVQDMDHENMFWYRQDPGLGLRLIYFSYDVKMKEKGDIPEGYSVSREKKERFSLILESASTNQTSMYLCASSSGYTQYFGPGTRLTVL.

This clonotype showed up just a few times. The chain has TRBV20-1 and TRBJ1-6, with a possible D match to TRBD1 (6 bases). From germline, CDR1 is DFQATT and CDR2 SNEGSKA (reference sequence). Trimming pared 3 bases from V and 7 bases from J, leaving 13 bases between. This CDR3 has 14 amino acids. The chain's CDR3 is CSASEQGKNSPLHF. As DNA, the CDR3 is TGCAGTGCTAGTGAACAGGGAAAGAATTCACCCCTCCACTTT.

The rearrangement joins TRBV7-9 to TRBJ2-3, with 10 bases matching TRBD2. With 5 bases clipped from V and 1 base from J, the junction kept 6 bases outside the gene matches. CDR1 SEHNR and CDR2 FQNEAQ come from the germline V gene (reference sequence). The length of the CDR3 is 16 residues. CDR3 sequence reads: CASSRKTSGGTDTQYF. The CDR3 bases are TGTGCCAGCAGCCGTAAAACTAGCGGGGGCACAGATACGCAGTATTTT. Variable domain in full (rest from reference TRBV7-9 and TRBJ2-3): DTGVSQNPRHKITKRGQNVTFRCDPISEHNRLYWYRQTLGQGPEFLTYFQNEAQLEKSRLLSDRFSAERPKGSFSTLEIQRTEQGDSAMYLCASSRKTSGGTDTQYFGPGTRLTVL.

This clonotype was observed many times. The J gene is TRBJ1-2, the V gene TRBV12-3 or TRBV12-4; D uncertain. The length of the CDR3 is 13 residues. V was pared by 8 bases and J by 2 bases, with 12 bases between. The CDR3 DNA is TGTGCCAGCCAAGAAACGATCAACTATGGCTACACCTTC. Residues: CASQETINYGYTF.

Only a few counts were recorded for this clonotype. The J gene is TRBJ2-5, the V gene TRBV11-2; 13 nucleotides align to TRBD2. Per the germline V gene, CDR1 is SGHAT and CDR2 is FQNNGV. J was trimmed by 7 bases and V by 5 bases; bases with no gene match: 13. The CDR3 loop spans 17 amino acids. The CDR3 loop reads CASSHLTSGRASGTQYF. CDR3 in DNA: TGTGCCAGCAGCCACCTCACTAGCGGGAGGGCCTCGGGGACCCAGTACTTC.

This clonotype was detected only a few times. This sequence joins TRBV12-3 or TRBV12-4 and TRBJ2-7, with 7 bases fitting TRBD1. This CDR3 has 13 amino acids. V lost 1 base to trimming and J lost 4 bases; unmatched junction nucleotides: 1. As DNA, the CDR3 is TGTGCCAGCAGTTTAGTGGGACAGTACGAGCAGTACTTC. Translation: CASSLVGQYEQYF.

This clonotype has at least ten counts. J is TRBJ1-1 and V is TRBV4-3, with D perhaps TRBD1 (6 bases). Germline loops: CDR1 LGHNA, CDR2 YSLEER. V was shortened by 2 bases and J by 7 bases, with 14 bases between the two germline ends. The CDR3 is made up of 14 amino acids. CDR3 nucleotide sequence: TGCGCCAGCAGCCAAAATGCCGGGGGCCGTGAAGCTTTCTTT. Translated, it gives CASSQNAGGREAFF.

The rearrangement uses TRBV10-3 and TRBJ2-7, with D perhaps TRBD2 (5 bases). Trimming shortened V by 6 bases and J by 2 bases, and 8 bases separated the two germline ends. The V gene's germline CDR1 is ENHRY and CDR2 SYGVKD. The CDR3 length is 12 residues. Here the CDR3 DNA reads TGTGCCATCAGCGCGGGTCCCTACGAGCAGTACTTC. Translation: CAISAGPYEQYF.

This clonotype was counted many times. The V gene is TRBV28, the J gene TRBJ2-7; D call uncertain. V was shortened by 2 bases and J by 5 bases, with 10 bases between the two germline ends. Looked up from germline, CDR1 is MDHEN and CDR2 is SYDVKM. This CDR3 has 13 residues. The CDR3 region has the DNA TGTGCCAGCAGTTTACCGGGTCCGAACGAGCAGTACTTC. It yields the protein CASSLPGPNEQYF.

This clonotype showed up just a few times. The chain is built from TRBV29-1 and TRBJ1-1; D gene ambiguous. CDR3 size: 13 residues. Looked up from germline, CDR1 is SQVTM and CDR2 is ANQGSEA. V was pared by 5 bases and J by 0 bases, with 10 bases between. The CDR3 nucleotides are TGCAGCGTTCGGTTACAGTTGAACACTGAAGCTTTCTTT. It is translated as CSVRLQLNTEAFF. Variable domain in full (rest from reference TRBV29-1 and TRBJ1-1): SAVISQKPSRDICQRGTSLTIQCQVDSQVTMMFWYRQQPGQSLTLIATANQGSEATYESGFVIDKFPISRPNLTFSTLTVSNMSPEDSSIYLCSVRLQLNTEAFFGQGTRLTVV.